A selection of T cell receptor beta chains follows, all from one sample in a study of blood T cell repertoires in COVID-19. Repertoires were generated with immunoSEQ multiplex PCR, while TCRdb's copy carries only in-frame clones and drops some. Of about 250,000 clones listed, about 89% are singletons. Specimen: peripheral blood. The receptors shown here come from a woman between 40 and 50 years old who had recovered from COVID-19. Both conserved end residues are trimmed from each CDR3.

J gene: TRBJ1-2; V gene: TRBV30; CDR3 protein: AWRGTGSGGYT
J gene: TRBJ2-5; V gene: TRBV5-5; CDR3 protein: ASSLVGYRTSGLSQETQY
J gene: TRBJ1-4; V gene: TRBV6-5; CDR3 protein: ATGDRGGEKLF
J gene: TRBJ1-1; V gene: TRBV7-6; CDR3 protein: ASSLGGRGGTEAF
J gene: TRBJ1-6; V gene: TRBV4-1; CDR3 protein: ASSYQGGDSPLH
J gene: TRBJ2-1; V gene: TRBV7-6; CDR3 protein: ASSLGPREGDEQF
J gene: TRBJ2-3; V gene: TRBV5-1; CDR3 protein: ASSFRGTSGRWTSTDTQY
J gene: TRBJ1-5; V gene: TRBV24-1; CDR3 protein: ATSDLSGFQPQH
J gene: TRBJ2-1; V gene: TRBV18; CDR3 protein: ASSLRTSGSVPNEQF
J gene: TRBJ2-3; V gene: TRBV9; CDR3 protein: ASSVDQVEGQDTQY
J gene: TRBJ1-4; V gene: TRBV7-8; CDR3 protein: ASGKYYRGSNEKLF
J gene: TRBJ2-2; V gene: TRBV28; CDR3 protein: ASMTSGNTGELF
J gene: TRBJ1-2; V gene: TRBV21-1; CDR3 protein: ATLRNQTDRFYGYT
J gene: TRBJ2-3; V gene: TRBV19; CDR3 protein: ASSITGGTDTQY
J gene: TRBJ2-5; V gene: TRBV6-6; CDR3 protein: ASSQGQPETQY
J gene: TRBJ2-2; V gene: TRBV7-6; CDR3 protein: ASSLGSGSGELF